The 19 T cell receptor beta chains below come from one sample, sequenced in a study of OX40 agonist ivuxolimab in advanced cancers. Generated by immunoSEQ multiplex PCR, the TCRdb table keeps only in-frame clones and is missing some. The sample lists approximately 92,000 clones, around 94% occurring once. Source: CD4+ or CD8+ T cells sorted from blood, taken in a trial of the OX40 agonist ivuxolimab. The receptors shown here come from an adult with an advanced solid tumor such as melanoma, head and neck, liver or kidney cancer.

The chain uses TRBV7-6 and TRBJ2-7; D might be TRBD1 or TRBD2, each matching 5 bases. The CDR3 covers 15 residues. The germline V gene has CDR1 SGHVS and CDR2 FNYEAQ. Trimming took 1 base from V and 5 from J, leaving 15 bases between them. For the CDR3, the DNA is TGTGCCAGCAGCTTAGGTGGGACGTGGGACCACGAGCAGTACTTC. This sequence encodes CASSLGGTWDHEQYF.

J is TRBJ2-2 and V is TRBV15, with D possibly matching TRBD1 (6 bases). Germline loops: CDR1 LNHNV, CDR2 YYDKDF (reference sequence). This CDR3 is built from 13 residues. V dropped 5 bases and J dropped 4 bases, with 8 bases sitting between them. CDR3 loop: CATSQGSTGELFF. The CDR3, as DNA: TGTGCCACCAGCCAGGGGAGCACCGGGGAGCTGTTTTTT.

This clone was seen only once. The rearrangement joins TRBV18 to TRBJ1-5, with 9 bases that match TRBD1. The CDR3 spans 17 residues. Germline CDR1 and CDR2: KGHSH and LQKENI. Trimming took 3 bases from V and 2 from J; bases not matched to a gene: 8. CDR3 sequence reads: CASSPTGGGMGNQPQHF. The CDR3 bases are TGTGCCAGCTCACCTACAGGGGGCGGGATGGGCAATCAGCCCCAGCATTTT.

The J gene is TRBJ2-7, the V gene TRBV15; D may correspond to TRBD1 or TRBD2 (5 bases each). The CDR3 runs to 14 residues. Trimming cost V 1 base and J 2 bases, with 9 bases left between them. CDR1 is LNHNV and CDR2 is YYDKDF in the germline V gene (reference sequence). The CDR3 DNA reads TGTGCCACCAGCAGAGGGGGGAGCCCCTACGAGCAGTACTTC. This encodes CATSRGGSPYEQYF.

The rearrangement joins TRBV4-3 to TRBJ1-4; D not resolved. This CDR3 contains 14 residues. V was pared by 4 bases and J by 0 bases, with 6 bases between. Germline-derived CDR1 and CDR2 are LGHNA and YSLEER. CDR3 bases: TGCGCCAGCAGCCGAGGGTCAACTAATGAAAAACTGTTTTTT. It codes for CASSRGSTNEKLFF.

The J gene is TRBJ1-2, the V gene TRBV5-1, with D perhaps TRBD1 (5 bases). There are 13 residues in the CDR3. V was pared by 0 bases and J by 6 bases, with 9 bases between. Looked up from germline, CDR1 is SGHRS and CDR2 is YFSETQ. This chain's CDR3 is CASSLGGADGYTF. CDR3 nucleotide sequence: TGCGCCAGCAGCTTGGGAGGGGCCGATGGCTACACCTTC.

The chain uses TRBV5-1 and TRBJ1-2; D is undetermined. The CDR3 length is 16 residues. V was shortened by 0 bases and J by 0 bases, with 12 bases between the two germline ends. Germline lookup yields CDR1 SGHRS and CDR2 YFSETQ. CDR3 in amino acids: CASSLESAQPNYGYTF. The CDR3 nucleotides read TGCGCCAGCAGCTTGGAGTCAGCCCAGCCTAACTATGGCTACACCTTC.

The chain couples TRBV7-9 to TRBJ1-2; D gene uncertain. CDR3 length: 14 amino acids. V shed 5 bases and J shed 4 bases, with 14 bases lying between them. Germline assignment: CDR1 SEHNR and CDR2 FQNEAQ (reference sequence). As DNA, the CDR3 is TGTGCCAGCAGCCGACTGGGGTCACTCTATGGCTACACCTTC. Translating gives CASSRLGSLYGYTF.

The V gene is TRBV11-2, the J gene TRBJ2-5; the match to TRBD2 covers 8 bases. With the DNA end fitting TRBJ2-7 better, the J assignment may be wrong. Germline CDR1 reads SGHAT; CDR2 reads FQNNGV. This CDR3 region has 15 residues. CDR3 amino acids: CASSLGAGRAYEQYF. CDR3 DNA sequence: TGTGCCAGCAGCTTAGGGGCCGGGAGGGCCTACGAGCAGTACTTC.

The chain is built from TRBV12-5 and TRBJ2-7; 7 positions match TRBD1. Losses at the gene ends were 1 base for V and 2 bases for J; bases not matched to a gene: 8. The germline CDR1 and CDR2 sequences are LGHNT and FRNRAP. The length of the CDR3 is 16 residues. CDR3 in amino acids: CASGLDPGQPTYEQYF. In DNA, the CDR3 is TGTGCTAGTGGTTTGGATCCGGGACAGCCAACCTACGAGCAGTACTTC.

The CDR3 loop reads CASSLGAPSGGYEQYF. CDR3 nucleotides: TGTGCCAGCAGCTTGGGCGCCCCTAGCGGGGGCTACGAGCAGTACTTC. The chain combines TRBV5-4 with TRBJ2-7; 10 bases fit TRBD2. Germline V gene sequence: CDR1 SGHNT, CDR2 YYREEE (reference sequence). The CDR3 covers 16 residues. J lost 3 bases, V lost 0 bases, and 6 bases had no gene match.

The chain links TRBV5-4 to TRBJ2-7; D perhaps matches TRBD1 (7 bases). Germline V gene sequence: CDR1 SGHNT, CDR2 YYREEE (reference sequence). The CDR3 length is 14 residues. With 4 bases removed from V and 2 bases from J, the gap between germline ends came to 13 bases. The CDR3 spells CASSRGTETYEQYF. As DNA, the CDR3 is TGTGCCAGCAGCCGCGGGACAGAGACCTACGAGCAGTACTTC.

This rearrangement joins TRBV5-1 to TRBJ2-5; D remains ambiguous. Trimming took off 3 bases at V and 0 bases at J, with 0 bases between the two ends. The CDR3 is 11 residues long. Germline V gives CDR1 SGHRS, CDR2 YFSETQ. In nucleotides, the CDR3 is TGCGCCAGCAGCTACCAAGAGACCCAGTACTTC. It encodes CASSYQETQYF.

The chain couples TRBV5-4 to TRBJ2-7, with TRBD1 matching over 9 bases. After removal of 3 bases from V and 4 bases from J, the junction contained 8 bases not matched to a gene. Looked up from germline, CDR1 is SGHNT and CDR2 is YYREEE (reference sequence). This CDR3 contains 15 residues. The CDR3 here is CASSSSGTGIYEQYF. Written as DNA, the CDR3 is TGTGCCAGCAGCTCGTCAGGGACAGGGATTTACGAGCAGTACTTC. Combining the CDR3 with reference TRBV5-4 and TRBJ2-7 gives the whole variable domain ETGVTQSPTHLIKTRGQQVTLRCSSQSGHNTVSWYQQALGQGPQFIFQYYREEENGRGNFPPRFSGLQFPNYSSELNVNALELDDSALYLCASSSSGTGIYEQYFGPGTRLTVT.

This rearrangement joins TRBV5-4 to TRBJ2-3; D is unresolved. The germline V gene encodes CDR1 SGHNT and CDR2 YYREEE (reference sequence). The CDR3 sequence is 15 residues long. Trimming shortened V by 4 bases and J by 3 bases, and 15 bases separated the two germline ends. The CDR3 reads CASSVDPLYTDTQYF. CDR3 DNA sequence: TGTGCCAGCAGCGTGGACCCCTTATATACAGATACGCAGTATTTT.

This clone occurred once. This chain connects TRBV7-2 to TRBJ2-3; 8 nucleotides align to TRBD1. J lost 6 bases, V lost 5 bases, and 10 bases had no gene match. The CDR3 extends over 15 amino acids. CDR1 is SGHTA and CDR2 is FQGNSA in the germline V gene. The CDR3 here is CASSPNGQGVDTQYF. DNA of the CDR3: TGTGCCAGCAGCCCCAACGGACAGGGTGTCGATACGCAGTATTTT.

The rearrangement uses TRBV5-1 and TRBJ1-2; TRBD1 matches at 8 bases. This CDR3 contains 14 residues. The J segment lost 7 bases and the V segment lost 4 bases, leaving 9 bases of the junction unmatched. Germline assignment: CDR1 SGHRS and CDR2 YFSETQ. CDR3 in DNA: TGCGCCAGCAGCCCGGACAGGGAAGGGGCTGGCTACACCTTC. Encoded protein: CASSPDREGAGYTF.

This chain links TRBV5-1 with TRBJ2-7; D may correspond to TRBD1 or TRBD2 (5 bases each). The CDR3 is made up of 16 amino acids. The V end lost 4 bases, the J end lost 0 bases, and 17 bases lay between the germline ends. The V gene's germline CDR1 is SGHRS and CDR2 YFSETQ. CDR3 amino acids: CASSLESGTLSYEQYF. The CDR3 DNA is TGCGCCAGCAGCCTGGAGTCGGGGACGCTCTCCTACGAGCAGTACTTC.

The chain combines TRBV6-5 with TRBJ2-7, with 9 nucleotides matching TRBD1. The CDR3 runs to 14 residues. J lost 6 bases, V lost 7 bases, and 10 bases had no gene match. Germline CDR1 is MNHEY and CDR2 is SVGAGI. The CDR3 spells CASTGTGTVAEQYF. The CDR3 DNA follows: TGTGCCAGCACCGGGACAGGGACTGTTGCCGAGCAGTACTTC.